The present TCR beta chain was sequenced within a study of spatial heterogeneity in lung cancer. General study points: Intratumoral expanded alpha and beta TCR counts were found to track tumor mutation counts.

Documented time point: sample taken at primary tumor resection. This clonotype was observed many times. Antigen unknown. Trimming cost V 4 bases and J 8 bases; bases outside gene matches: 9. The CDR3 spans 14 residues. Germline CDR1 and CDR2: MNHEY and SVGEGT. TCRdb independently ran MiXCR on the 5' RACE reads; one entry per CDR3 protein. Of about 27,000 distinct CDR3 sequences detected, more than 5.5% appear once; the ten largest clones hold around 26%. Sample: lung tumor tissue, taken at surgery. This rearrangement joins TRBV6-2 or TRBV6-3 to TRBJ1-2; 8 bases agree with TRBD1. This TCR was recovered from a male donor with early-stage non-small cell lung cancer. The CDR3 is CASSLASGGGGYTF. The CDR3, as DNA: TGTGCCAGCAGTTTGGCTTCAGGGGGCGGCGGCTACACCTTC.